This record covers a single T cell receptor (beta chain). Its antigen remains unknown. The study reverse transcribed the entire isolated RNA, so it sequenced expressed TCRB transcripts. The assay was immunoSEQ multiplex PCR, and TCRdb's table has in-frame clones only and misses some. Found here are 250,000 or so clones, roughly 13% of them singletons; the top ten hold almost 0.02%. Every donor had blood drawn once into heparin, roughly 100 mL on average. Sorting based on CD45RO/CCR7/CD25/CD127/CD95/CD27 separated CD4+ naive, central memory, regulatory and stem cell-like memory cells. Sort purity for all populations was recorded as exceeding 98%. The source of the sample is a study of beta chain features in type 1 diabetes. Study-wide findings and caveats: Whatever favoring of shorter templates PCR might show would apply equally to patients and controls. Moderate yet significant TCRB CDR3 shortening was seen in Type 1 diabetes patients in all four CD4+ subsets.

Per the germline V gene, CDR1 is SGHDT and CDR2 is YYEEEE. V lost 4 bases, J lost 4 bases, and 11 bases lay in between. This CDR3 is 14 amino acids long. The sequencing sample was made of naive CD4+ T cells from blood. This TCR was sampled from a man aged 25 to 40 with type 1 diabetes. This rearrangement joins TRBV5-6 to TRBJ1-4, with D perhaps matching TRBD1 (6 bases). The CDR3, as DNA: TGTGCCAGCAGCCCGGACAGAAGTAATGAAAAACTGTTTTTT. This encodes CASSPDRSNEKLFF.